Below are 8 T cell receptor beta chains sequenced from a single sample in a study of long-term antiretroviral therapy in people with HIV. A v3.0 immunoSEQ assay was performed at survey level. The protocol was immunoSEQ multiplex PCR, while the TCRdb copy is restricted to in-frame clones and leaves out a portion. The table lists about 25,000 clones, around 80% of them singletons. This sample comprised unsorted PBMCs, obtained 0.5 years after starting antiretroviral therapy. These receptors all come from a woman aged 40 to 50 with HIV.

J is TRBJ2-3 and V is TRBV11-2, with D perhaps matching TRBD1 (6 bases). Trimming removed 5 bases at V and 0 bases at J, with 12 bases between. The CDR3 is 15 amino acids. Germline loops: CDR1 SGHAT, CDR2 FQNNGV. CDR3 protein: CASSPEGESTDTQYF. The CDR3 DNA follows: TGTGCCAGCAGCCCCGAGGGGGAAAGCACAGATACGCAGTATTTT.

This clone is termed medium-sized. This chain links TRBV6-5 with TRBJ2-2, with 10 bases that match TRBD2. With V trimmed by 0 bases and J by 6 bases, 4 bases remained unmatched. Germline loops: CDR1 MNHEY, CDR2 SVGAGI. The CDR3 is made up of 16 amino acids. The CDR3 is CASSYSNLAGAGELFF. In DNA form, the CDR3 reads TGTGCCAGCAGTTACTCGAACCTAGCGGGGGCCGGGGAGCTGTTTTTT.

The rearrangement joins TRBV5-5 to TRBJ1-4; D unresolved. The CDR3 has 14 residues. Germline V gene sequence: CDR1 SGHKS, CDR2 YYEKEE (reference sequence). Trimming left V 0 bases short and J 8 bases short, with 11 bases between. Here the CDR3 DNA reads TGTGCCAGCAGCTTGGACGGGAGTAGAGAAAAACTGTTTTTT. It yields the protein CASSLDGSREKLFF. The full variable domain, in which reference TRBV5-5 and TRBJ1-4 provide the parts outside the CDR3, is DAGVTQSPTHLIKTRGQQVTLRCSPISGHKSVSWYQQVLGQGPQFIFQYYEKEERGRGNFPDRFSARQFPNYSSELNVNALLLGDSALYLCASSLDGSREKLFFGSGTQLSVL.

The chain couples TRBV7-2 to TRBJ2-5, with D possibly called TRBD1 or TRBD2 (5 bases each). Germline CDR1 SGHTA, CDR2 FQGNSA. V gave up 5 bases and J gave up 2 bases, with 18 bases separating them. This CDR3 has 16 amino acids. In nucleotides, the CDR3 is TGTGCCAGCAGCCGGGAAACGGGACGGTTACAAGAGACCCAGTACTTC. Translated, it gives CASSRETGRLQETQYF.

There are a few counts of this clone. This rearrangement joins TRBV4-2 to TRBJ1-1; the match to TRBD1 covers 7 bases. Germline V gives CDR1 LGHNA, CDR2 YNFKEQ. This CDR3 has 16 amino acids. V shed 1 base, J shed 3 bases, and the junction held 8 bases outside the gene matches. The CDR3 loop reads CASSQGRGRGYTEAFF. CDR3 in DNA: TGTGCCAGCAGCCAAGGACGCGGCAGGGGGTACACTGAAGCTTTCTTT.

V gene TRBV19 combines with J gene TRBJ1-2; D gene unclear. CDR1 LNHDA and CDR2 SQIVND come from the germline V gene (reference sequence). The CDR3 runs 12 residues. Trimming stripped 11 bases from V and 1 base from J, with 11 bases between. The CDR3 nucleotides read TGTGCCTCGGTTCGGAATAACTATGGCTACACCTTC. This codes for CASVRNNYGYTF.

In its sample, this clone was seen a few times. The rearrangement uses TRBV15 and TRBJ1-5, with D hard to call. The CDR3 sequence is 14 residues long. Germline V gene lookup returns CDR1 LNHNV and CDR2 YYDKDF (reference sequence). Trimming took 3 bases from V and 1 from J, leaving 7 bases between them. The CDR3 region has the DNA TGTGCCACCAGCAGGACGGGCAGCAATCAGCCCCAGCATTTT. It is translated as CATSRTGSNQPQHF.

In its sample, this clone was seen once. The chain couples TRBV7-6 to TRBJ2-1, with 8 bases that match TRBD1. The length of the CDR3 is 14 residues. CDR1 and CDR2 (germline): SGHVS, FNYEAQ. V gave up 1 base and J gave up 12 bases; unmatched junction bases: 8. CDR3 in amino acids: CASSLEMLGTGQFF. The CDR3 DNA is TGTGCCAGCAGCTTAGAAATGTTGGGGACAGGGCAGTTCTTC.